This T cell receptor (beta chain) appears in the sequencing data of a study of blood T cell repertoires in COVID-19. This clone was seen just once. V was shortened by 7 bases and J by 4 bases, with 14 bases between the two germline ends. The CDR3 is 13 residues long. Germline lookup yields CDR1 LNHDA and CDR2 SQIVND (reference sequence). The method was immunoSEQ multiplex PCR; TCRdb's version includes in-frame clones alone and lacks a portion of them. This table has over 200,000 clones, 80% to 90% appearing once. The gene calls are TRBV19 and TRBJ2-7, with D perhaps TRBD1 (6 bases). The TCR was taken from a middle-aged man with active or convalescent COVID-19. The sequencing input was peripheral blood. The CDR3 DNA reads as TGTGCCAGTACTCCCGGGACACATTACGAGCAGTACTTC. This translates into CASTPGTHYEQYF.